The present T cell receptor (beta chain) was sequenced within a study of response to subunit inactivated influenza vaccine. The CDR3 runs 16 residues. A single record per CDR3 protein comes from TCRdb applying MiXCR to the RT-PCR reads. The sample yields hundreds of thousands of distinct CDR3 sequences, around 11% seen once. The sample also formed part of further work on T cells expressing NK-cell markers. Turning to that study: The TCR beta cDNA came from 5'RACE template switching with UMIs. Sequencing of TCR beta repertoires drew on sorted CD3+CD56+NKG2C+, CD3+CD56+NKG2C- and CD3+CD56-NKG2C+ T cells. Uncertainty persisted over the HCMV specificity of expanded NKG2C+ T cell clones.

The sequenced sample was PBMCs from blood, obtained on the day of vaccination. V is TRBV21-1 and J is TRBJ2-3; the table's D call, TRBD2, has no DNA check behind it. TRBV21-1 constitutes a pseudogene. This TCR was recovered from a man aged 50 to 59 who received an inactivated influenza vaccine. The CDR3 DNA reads TGTGCCAGCAGCGACCGACTAGCGGATGACACAGATACGCAGTATTTT. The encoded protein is CASSDRLADDTDTQYF.